The T cell receptor (beta chain) under discussion was sequenced for a study of blood T cells in healthy people across ages. PBMCs were isolated at a quantity of at least 6 million per sample. The CDR3 runs to 15 residues. Germline V CDR1 and CDR2: SGHVS, FQNEAQ. On this clonotype: Its antigen remains unknown. A read error may produce the germline difference seen at one junction end.

It was with a sample-barcoded 5' primer and a J-beta primer mix that a second PCR of about 6 to 12 cycles was run. A single record per CDR3 protein comes from TCRdb applying MiXCR to the 5' RACE reads. This table has approximately 1,700,000 distinct CDR3 sequences, about two fifths appearing once. Findings of the study overall: In the absence of known donor CMV status, changes in expanded clonotypes were possibly confounded.

J is TRBJ2-7 and V is TRBV7-8; TRBD1 might be the D (5 bases). Matching the DNA end better, TRBJ2-5 makes the J call doubtful. Sequenced input: blood. The origin of this receptor is a human donor in good health. The DNA of the CDR3 is TGTGTCAGCAGCCCGCTTGGGGCCCTGGAGGAGACCCAGTACTTC. This gives the protein CVSSPLGALEETQYF.